This T cell receptor beta chain was captured in a study of T-cell memory formation after mild COVID-19. Using constant-segment primers, 5'RACE produced TCR alpha and TCR beta cDNA libraries carrying sample barcodes and UMIs. TCRdb re-called the 5' RACE reads with MiXCR, one entry per CDR3 protein. This repertoire shows about 440,000 distinct CDR3 sequences, around 20% found once; its top ten account for around 8%. Broader study findings: In pre-infection memory, a portion of responding clones appeared, which suggested that cross-reactive memory joined.

Only a few counts were recorded for this clonotype. Its cognate antigen is unknown. Germline V gene lookup returns CDR1 SGDLS and CDR2 YYNGEE. V was shortened by 7 bases and J by 1 base, with 10 bases between the two germline ends. The CDR3 consists of 13 residues. The V and J genes are TRBV9 and TRBJ2-3; D not resolved. The sample comprised PBMCs or a T cell subset sorted from them (not recorded which). The sequence was collected from an adult woman who had mild COVID-19 (a few samples of this study predate the infection). Cell type and time point are not known. CDR3 residues: CASLGKGTDTQYF. The CDR3 DNA reads TGTGCCAGCCTCGGTAAGGGCACAGATACGCAGTATTTT.